Below are 8 T cell receptor beta chains sequenced from a single sample in a study of blood T cell repertoires in COVID-19. Profiling relied on immunoSEQ multiplex PCR, and the TCRdb table lists in-frame clones only, not all of them. The sample has approximately 100,000 clones, roughly four fifths seen once. Input material: peripheral blood. The receptor set was obtained from a man aged 60-69 years with acute or convalescent COVID-19.

The rearrangement uses TRBV3-1 (or the pseudogene TRBV3-2) and TRBJ2-5; TRBD2 matches 10 bases. The CDR3 is 17 residues long. Losses at the gene ends were 0 bases for V and 2 bases for J; bases not matched to a gene: 6. In germline, CDR1 is LGHDT, CDR2 YNNKEL (reference sequence). This CDR3 reads CASSQESGRGWQETQYF. The CDR3 coding sequence is TGTGCCAGCAGCCAAGAGAGCGGGAGGGGGTGGCAAGAGACCCAGTACTTC.

This chain connects TRBV2 to TRBJ2-7; TRBD2 might be the D (6 bases). V shed 11 bases and J shed 6 bases, with 20 bases lying between them. Germline loops: CDR1 SNHLY, CDR2 FYNNEI. The length of the CDR3 is 13 residues. CDR3 sequence reads: CASRTEGGSEQYF. The CDR3 DNA reads as TGTGCCTCCAGGACGGAGGGTGGGAGCGAGCAGTACTTC. The entire variable domain, with the rest obtained from reference TRBV2 and TRBJ2-7, is as follows: EPEVTQTPSHQVTQMGQEVILRCVPISNHLYFYWYRQILGQKVEFLVSFYNNEISEKSEIFDDQFSVERPDGSNFTLKIRSTKLEDSAMYFCASRTEGGSEQYFGPGTRLTVT.

The CDR3 reads CASSPLGVGVQPQHF. The CDR3 nucleotides read TGTGCCAGCAGCCCGCTAGGGGTTGGGGTTCAGCCCCAGCATTTT. V and J are TRBV6-5 and TRBJ1-5, with TRBD1 as a possible D gene (5 bases). V lost 6 bases and J lost 6, with 18 bases in between. Germline CDR1 and CDR2: MNHEY and SVGAGI. This CDR3 is built from 15 residues.

This chain joins TRBV7-9 and TRBJ2-3, with TRBD1 matching 9 bases. This CDR3 is 16 amino acids long. Germline V gives CDR1 SEHNR, CDR2 FQNEAQ (reference sequence). V lost 5 bases and J lost 4; bases outside the gene matches: 10. This chain's CDR3 is CASSPPGQGWADTQYF. CDR3 DNA sequence: TGTGCCAGCAGCCCGCCCGGACAGGGGTGGGCAGATACGCAGTATTTT.

This chain joins TRBV5-1 and TRBJ2-7; TRBD2 matches at 10 bases. The CDR3 length is 16 residues. Per the germline V gene, CDR1 is SGHRS and CDR2 is YFSETQ. Unmatched junction bases numbered 6, after V lost 3 bases and J lost 0 bases. The CDR3 loop reads CASSSTSGARSYEQYF. The CDR3 DNA follows: TGCGCCAGCAGCTCTACTAGCGGGGCACGCTCCTACGAGCAGTACTTC.

This rearrangement joins TRBV10-3 to TRBJ2-3, with 7 nucleotides matching TRBD2. The germline gives CDR1 ENHRY, CDR2 SYGVKD. CDR3 length: 13 residues. With V trimmed by 6 bases and J by 1 base, 1 base remained unmatched. CDR3 sequence reads: CAISGLGTDTQYF. The CDR3 nucleotides read TGTGCCATCAGCGGACTAGGCACAGATACGCAGTATTTT.

The chain is built from TRBV7-3 and TRBJ2-1; 10 nucleotides match TRBD1. The CDR3 has 15 amino acids. Germline assignment: CDR1 SGHTA and CDR2 FQGTGA. V dropped 0 bases and J dropped 8; count of bases not matched to a gene: 4. CDR3 loop: CASSLTLDRGDEQFF. CDR3 nucleotide sequence: TGTGCCAGCAGCTTAACCCTGGACAGGGGGGATGAGCAGTTCTTC.

The J gene is TRBJ2-7, the V gene TRBV5-5; 12 positions match TRBD2. The CDR3 is made up of 15 amino acids. Looked up from germline, CDR1 is SGHKS and CDR2 is YYEKEE (reference sequence). With V trimmed by 0 bases and J by 7 bases, 5 bases remained unmatched. The CDR3 here is CASSLDLAGGREQYF. The CDR3 region has the DNA TGTGCCAGCAGCTTGGACCTAGCGGGAGGGAGGGAGCAGTACTTC.